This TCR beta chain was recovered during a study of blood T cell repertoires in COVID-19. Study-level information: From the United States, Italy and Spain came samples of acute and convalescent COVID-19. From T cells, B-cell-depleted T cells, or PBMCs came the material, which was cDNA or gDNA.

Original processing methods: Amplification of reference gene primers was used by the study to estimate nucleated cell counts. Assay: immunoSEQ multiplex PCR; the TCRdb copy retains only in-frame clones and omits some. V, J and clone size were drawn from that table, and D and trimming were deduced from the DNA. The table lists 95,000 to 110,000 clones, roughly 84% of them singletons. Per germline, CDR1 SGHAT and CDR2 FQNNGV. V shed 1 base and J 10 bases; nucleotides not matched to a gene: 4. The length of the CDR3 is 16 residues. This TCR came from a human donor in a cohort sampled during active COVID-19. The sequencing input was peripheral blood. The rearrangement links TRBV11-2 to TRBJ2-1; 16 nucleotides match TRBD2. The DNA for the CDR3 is TGTGCCAGCAGCTTAGCCAGGGGACTAGCGGGGGGGGAGCAGTTCTTC. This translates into CASSLARGLAGGEQFF.